The 11 T cell receptor beta chains given below trace back to one sample, sequenced in a study of beta chain features in type 1 diabetes. Expressed TCRB transcripts were sequenced, since all the RNA that had been isolated was reverse transcribed. Profiling relied on immunoSEQ multiplex PCR, and the TCRdb table lists in-frame clones only, not all of them. The repertoire has around 330,000 clones, approximately 11% of them found once; the top ten carry 0.015% to 0.02%. The sample was naive CD4+ T cells from blood. These receptors came from a woman younger than 45 in good health.

The J gene is TRBJ1-4, the V gene TRBV23-1; 8 bases map to TRBD1. TRBV23-1 is marked as an open reading frame, function uncertain. J gave up 5 bases and V 7 bases, and 6 bases lay outside the gene matches. There are 14 residues in the CDR3. The chain's CDR3 is CASKPRTGNEKLFF. The DNA for the CDR3 is TGCGCCAGCAAGCCTCGGACAGGGAATGAAAAACTGTTTTTT.

This clone was counted between two and nine times. V gene TRBV30 combines with J gene TRBJ1-2; D ambiguous. V dropped 7 bases and J dropped 4 bases, with 25 bases sitting between them. The CDR3 extends over 16 amino acids. The germline CDR1 and CDR2 sequences are GTSNPN and SVGIG (reference sequence). CDR3 in amino acids: CASRNPGGFKGYGYTF. CDR3 DNA sequence: TGTGCCTCAAGGAACCCCGGAGGGTTTAAAGGCTATGGCTACACCTTC. Full variable domain (rest looked up from reference TRBV30 and TRBJ1-2): SQTIHQWPATLVQPVGSPLSLECTVEGTSNPNLYWYRQAAGRGLQLLFYSVGIGQISSEVPQNLSASRPQDRQFILSSKKLLLSDSGFYLCASRNPGGFKGYGYTFGSGTRLTVV.

This clone was detected only a few times. This sequence joins TRBV28 and TRBJ2-1; TRBD2 aligns across 8 bases. Trimming took 5 bases from V and 10 from J; bases not matched to a gene: 13. Germline V gives CDR1 MDHEN, CDR2 SYDVKM. The CDR3 has 15 amino acids. CDR3 DNA sequence: TGTGCCAGCAGTCTCACGGGACTAGAGGGGACCGAGCAGTTCTTC. Translating gives CASSLTGLEGTEQFF.

This clone was counted a few times. The chain links TRBV7-9 to TRBJ1-2; no reliable D call. V lost 6 bases to trimming and J lost 8 bases, with 10 bases between them. The germline V gene has CDR1 SEHNR and CDR2 FQNEAQ (reference sequence). The length of the CDR3 is 11 residues. This CDR3 is CASSRPTGYTF. The CDR3 DNA follows: TGTGCCAGCAGTCGACCGACAGGCTACACCTTC.

This clone was seen more than once but under ten times. The chain uses TRBV15 and TRBJ2-5; TRBD2 aligns across 14 bases. The CDR3 has 19 residues. Germline V gives CDR1 LNHNV, CDR2 YYDKDF (reference sequence). The ends lost 4 bases at V and 5 bases at J; junction bases unmatched: 15. CDR3 region: CATSINHHSGTSGSETQYF. Written as DNA, the CDR3 is TGTGCCACCAGCATCAATCATCACTCCGGGACTAGCGGGAGTGAGACCCAGTACTTC.

The V gene is TRBV19, the J gene TRBJ1-5, with 8 bases that match TRBD1. CDR1 and CDR2 (germline): LNHDA, SQIVND (reference sequence). The CDR3 is made up of 13 amino acids. V was clipped by 7 bases and J by 9 bases; unmatched bases: 8. CDR3 DNA sequence: TGTGCCAGTAACAAGGACAGGGATTGGCCCCAGCATTTT. Its translation is CASNKDRDWPQHF. Complete variable domain (other parts from reference TRBV19 and TRBJ1-5): DGGITQSPKYLFRKEGQNVTLSCEQNLNHDAMYWYRQDPGQGLRLIYYSQIVNDFQKGDIAEGYSVSREKKESFPLTVTSAQKNPTAFYLCASNKDRDWPQHFGDGTRLSIL.

The chain couples TRBV5-4 to TRBJ1-2; the D gene is possibly TRBD1 (5 bases). V was trimmed by 4 bases and J by 4 bases, leaving 17 bases between them. The CDR3 sequence is 15 residues long. The germline gives CDR1 SGHNT, CDR2 YYREEE (reference sequence). For the CDR3, the DNA is TGTGCCAGCAGCCGGGAGCAGGGAGGGTTCTATGGCTACACCTTC. Amino acids: CASSREQGGFYGYTF.

This clone appeared a few times. The V and J genes are TRBV7-9 and TRBJ2-5; D unresolved. V was trimmed by 2 bases and J by 5 bases, leaving 12 bases between them. The germline V gene has CDR1 SEHNR and CDR2 FQNEAQ (reference sequence). This CDR3 contains 14 residues. The CDR3 reads CASSLSEDWETQYF. DNA of the CDR3: TGTGCCAGCAGCTTATCCGAAGACTGGGAGACCCAGTACTTC.

This clone was seen a handful of times. Written as DNA, the CDR3 is TGCAGCGTTGCCCCGACAGCCACAGATACGCAGTATTTT. Amino acid sequence: CSVAPTATDTQYF. The rearrangement links TRBV29-1 to TRBJ2-3; D possibly corresponds to TRBD1 (5 bases). Trimming pared 4 bases from V and 2 bases from J, leaving 10 bases between. CDR1 and CDR2 from the germline V gene are SQVTM and ANQGSEA. The CDR3 is 13 residues long.

This chain connects TRBV5-1 to TRBJ2-7; D is possibly TRBD2 (7 bases). The CDR3 contains 13 residues. Germline CDR1 reads SGHRS; CDR2 reads YFSETQ. Trimming pared 5 bases from V and 5 bases from J, leaving 14 bases between. CDR3 bases: TGCGCCAGCAGAGTTACGGGGGGCGACGAGCAGTACTTC. This gives the protein CASRVTGGDEQYF. Full variable domain (missing parts from reference TRBV5-1 and TRBJ2-7): KAGVTQTPRYLIKTRGQQVTLSCSPISGHRSVSWYQQTPGQGLQFLFEYFSETQRNKGNFPGRFSGRQFSNSRSEMNVSTLELGDSALYLCASRVTGGDEQYFGPGTRLTVT.

A remark on this clone: Other nucleotide sequences from this sample produce the same CDR3. This sequence joins TRBV4-2 and TRBJ2-1, with 10 bases that match TRBD2. Losses at the gene ends were 0 bases for V and 2 bases for J; bases not matched to a gene: 1. Per the germline V gene, CDR1 is LGHNA and CDR2 is YNFKEQ. This CDR3 is 16 amino acids long. This CDR3 is CASSQDLAGAYNEQFF. Here the CDR3 DNA reads TGTGCCAGCAGCCAAGATCTAGCGGGGGCCTACAATGAGCAGTTCTTC.